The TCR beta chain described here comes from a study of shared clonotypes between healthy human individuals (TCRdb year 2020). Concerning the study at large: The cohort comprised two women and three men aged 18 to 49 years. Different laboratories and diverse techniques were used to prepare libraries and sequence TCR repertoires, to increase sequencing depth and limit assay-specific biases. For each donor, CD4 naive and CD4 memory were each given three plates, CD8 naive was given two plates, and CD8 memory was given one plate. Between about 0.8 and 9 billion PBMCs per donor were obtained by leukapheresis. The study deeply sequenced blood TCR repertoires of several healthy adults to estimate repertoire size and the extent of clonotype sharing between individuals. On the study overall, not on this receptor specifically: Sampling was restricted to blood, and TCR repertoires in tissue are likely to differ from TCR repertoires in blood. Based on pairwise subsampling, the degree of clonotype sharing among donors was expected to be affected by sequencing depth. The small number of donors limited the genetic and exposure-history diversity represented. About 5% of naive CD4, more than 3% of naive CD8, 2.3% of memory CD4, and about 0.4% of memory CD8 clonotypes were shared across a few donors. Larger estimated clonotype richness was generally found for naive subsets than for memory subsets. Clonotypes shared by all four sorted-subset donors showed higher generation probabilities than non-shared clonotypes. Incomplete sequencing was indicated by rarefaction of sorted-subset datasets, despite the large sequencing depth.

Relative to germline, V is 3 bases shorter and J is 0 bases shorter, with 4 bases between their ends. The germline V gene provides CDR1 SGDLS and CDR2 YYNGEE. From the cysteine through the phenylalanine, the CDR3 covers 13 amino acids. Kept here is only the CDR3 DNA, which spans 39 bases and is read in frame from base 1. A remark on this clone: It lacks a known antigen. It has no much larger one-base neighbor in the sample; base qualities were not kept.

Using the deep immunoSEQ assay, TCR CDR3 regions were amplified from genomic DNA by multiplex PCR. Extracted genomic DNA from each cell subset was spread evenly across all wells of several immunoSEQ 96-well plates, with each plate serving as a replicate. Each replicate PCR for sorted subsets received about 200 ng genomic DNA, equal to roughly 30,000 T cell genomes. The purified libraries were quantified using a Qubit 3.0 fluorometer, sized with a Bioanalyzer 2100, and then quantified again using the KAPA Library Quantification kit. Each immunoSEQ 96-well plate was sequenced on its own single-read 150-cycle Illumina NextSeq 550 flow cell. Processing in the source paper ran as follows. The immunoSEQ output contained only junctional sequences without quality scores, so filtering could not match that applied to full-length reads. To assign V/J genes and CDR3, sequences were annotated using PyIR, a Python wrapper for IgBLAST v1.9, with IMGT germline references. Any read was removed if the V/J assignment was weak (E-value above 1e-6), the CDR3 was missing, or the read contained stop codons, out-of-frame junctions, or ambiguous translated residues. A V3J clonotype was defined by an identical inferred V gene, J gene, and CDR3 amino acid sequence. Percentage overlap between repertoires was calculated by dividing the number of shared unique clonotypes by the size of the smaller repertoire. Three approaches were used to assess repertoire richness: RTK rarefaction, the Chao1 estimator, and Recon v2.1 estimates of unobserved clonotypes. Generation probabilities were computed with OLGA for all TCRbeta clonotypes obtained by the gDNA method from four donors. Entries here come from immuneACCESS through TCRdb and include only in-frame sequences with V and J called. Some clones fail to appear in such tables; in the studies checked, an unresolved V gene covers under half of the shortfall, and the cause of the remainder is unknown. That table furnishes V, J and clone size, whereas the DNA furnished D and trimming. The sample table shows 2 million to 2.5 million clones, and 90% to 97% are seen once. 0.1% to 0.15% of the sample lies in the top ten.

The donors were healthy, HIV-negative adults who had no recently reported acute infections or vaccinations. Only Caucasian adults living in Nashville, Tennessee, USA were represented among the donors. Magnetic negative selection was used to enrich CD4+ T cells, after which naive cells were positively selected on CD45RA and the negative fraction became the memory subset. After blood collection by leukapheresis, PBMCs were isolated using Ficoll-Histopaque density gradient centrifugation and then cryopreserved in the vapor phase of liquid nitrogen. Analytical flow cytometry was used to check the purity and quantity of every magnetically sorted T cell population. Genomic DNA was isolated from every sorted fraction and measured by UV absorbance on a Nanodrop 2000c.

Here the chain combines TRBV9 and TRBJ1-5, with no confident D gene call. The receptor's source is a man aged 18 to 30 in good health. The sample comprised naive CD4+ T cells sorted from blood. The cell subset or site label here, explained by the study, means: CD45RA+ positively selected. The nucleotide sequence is TGTGCCAGCAGCGCATTTAGCAATCAGCCCCAGCATTTT. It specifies CASSAFSNQPQHF.